The clone carrying this T cell receptor beta chain was found a few times. The antigen is unknown. The authors ran a second PCR of 7 to 11 cycles using a sample-barcoded 5' primer and a J-beta primer mix. Each cDNA was tagged by a template-switch adaptor containing 12 random nucleotides. One entry per CDR3 protein results from TCRdb running MiXCR on the 5' RACE reads. This repertoire shows some 760,000 distinct CDR3 sequences, approximately 25% found once; its top ten account for approximately 3.7%. This specimen belongs to a study of blood T cells in healthy people across ages. Whole-study results and caveats: Any changes in expanded clonotypes were possibly confounded, as donor CMV status remained unknown.

V was clipped by 6 bases and J by 0 bases, with 11 bases between them. The V gene's germline CDR1 is MNHEY and CDR2 SVGAGI. The CDR3 totals 14 residues. Isolating PBMCs gave at least 6 million of these cells per sample. These records were also assigned to another study, of T cells of mothers and their children. That study adds: Slightly higher, non-significant overlap characterized related mother-child pairs relative to unrelated pairs.

The sequencing input was blood. This sequence was found in a boy younger than 18 in good health. V and J are TRBV6-5 and TRBJ2-5, with D unresolved. The CDR3 DNA sequence: TGTGCCAGCAGCTACGTCCAGTACCAAGAGACCCAGTACTTC. It specifies CASSYVQYQETQYF.